These 30 T cell receptor beta chains originate from one sample sequenced in a study of T-cell memory formation after mild COVID-19. TCRdb itself ran the 5' RACE reads through MiXCR, one entry per CDR3 protein. The sample holds some 330,000 distinct CDR3 sequences, around 21% seen once. Sequencing input: PBMCs or a T cell subset sorted from them (not recorded which). The receptors come from an adult woman who had mild COVID-19 (a few samples of this study predate the infection). Cell type and time point are not known.

This clonotype was seen at least ten times. This chain links TRBV7-3 with TRBJ2-1, with 9 bases fitting TRBD2. Germline-derived CDR1 and CDR2 are SGHTA and FQGTGA. Trimming took 5 bases from V and 9 from J; bases not matched to a gene: 11. The CDR3 sequence is 15 residues long. CDR3 nucleotides: TGTGCCAGCAGCCGTATAGCGGGAGCCTTGATTGAGCAGTTCTTC. This sequence encodes CASSRIAGALIEQFF.

This clonotype appeared a few times. The chain uses TRBV20-1 and TRBJ1-1; D unresolved. This CDR3 comprises 13 residues. CDR1 and CDR2 from the germline V gene are DFQATT and SNEGSKA (reference sequence). The V gene lost 5 bases and the J gene lost 5 bases, with 15 bases spanning the gap. In nucleotides, the CDR3 is TGCAGTGCTCACCAGGATGCATGGACTGAAGCTTTCTTT. Translation: CSAHQDAWTEAFF.

In its sample, this clonotype was seen many times. The chain couples TRBV19 to TRBJ2-1, with D possibly matching TRBD2 (6 bases). The CDR3 covers 19 residues. Germline assignment: CDR1 LNHDA and CDR2 SQIVND (reference sequence). Trimming pared 1 base from V and 6 bases from J, leaving 25 bases between. The CDR3 bases are TGTGCCAGTAGTATAGCCAAGGGTTCGGGAGACCATCGGTCCAATGAGCAGTTCTTC. Encoded protein: CASSIAKGSGDHRSNEQFF.

The CDR3 sequence: CAWGSYGTYEQYF. The CDR3 coding sequence is TGTGCCTGGGGATCTTACGGGACCTACGAGCAGTACTTC. This sequence joins TRBV30 and TRBJ2-7; possibly TRBD2 for D (5 bases). Germline CDR1 and CDR2: GTSNPN and SVGIG (reference sequence). Trimming took off 5 bases at V and 2 bases at J, with 13 bases between the two ends. The CDR3 is made up of 13 amino acids.

This clonotype was seen only a few times. V and J are TRBV7-3 and TRBJ2-3; either TRBD1 or TRBD2 may supply D (6 bases each). The CDR3 contains 16 residues. CDR1 is SGHTA, CDR2 FQGTGA, per germline. The germline V and J ends were trimmed by 2 bases and 4 bases, with 16 bases remaining between them. The CDR3 DNA sequence: TGTGCCAGCAGCTTACGCCCCGGGGGCGGGGCAGATACGCAGTATTTT. Residues: CASSLRPGGGADTQYF.

The V and J genes are TRBV5-1 and TRBJ1-5; D may be TRBD1 (5 bases). This CDR3 comprises 14 residues. V was trimmed by 6 bases and J by 0 bases, leaving 10 bases between them. Germline V gives CDR1 SGHRS, CDR2 YFSETQ. The CDR3 sequence: CASITGDSNQPQHF. The CDR3 DNA sequence: TGCGCCAGCATCACGGGGGATAGCAATCAGCCCCAGCATTTT.

This clonotype was seen more than once but under ten times. The chain is built from TRBV14 and TRBJ1-6; TRBD1 aligns across 9 bases. The CDR3 spans 15 residues. Trimming cost V 3 bases and J 9 bases; bases outside gene matches: 6. The germline CDR1 and CDR2 sequences are SGHDN and FVKESK. The DNA for the CDR3 is TGTGCCAGCAGCCAGTCCGGGACAGGGTTTTCACCCCTCCACTTT. Its translation is CASSQSGTGFSPLHF.

This clonotype has just a few counts. The chain is built from TRBV5-1 and TRBJ2-7; 7 bases agree with TRBD1. The V segment lost 5 bases and the J segment 0 bases; nucleotides outside the gene matches: 17. Germline V gene lookup returns CDR1 SGHRS and CDR2 YFSETQ. CDR3 length: 18 residues. CDR3 nucleotides: TGCGCCAGCAGTTTCTCCGGGACAGCATCTTCTCTCTCCTACGAGCAGTACTTC. This sequence encodes CASSFSGTASSLSYEQYF.

This clonotype was seen a handful of times. The CDR3 DNA follows: TGTGCCAGCAGCGTAGGGGAAGCGGGAGCCTACGAGCAGTACTTC. This codes for CASSVGEAGAYEQYF. V and J are TRBV9 and TRBJ2-7; TRBD2 agrees at 8 bases. The V gene's germline CDR1 is SGDLS and CDR2 YYNGEE. Trimming at V came to 0 bases and at J to 2 bases, leaving 4 bases not matched to a gene. The CDR3 totals 15 residues.

V is TRBV5-1 and J is TRBJ2-5; 7 nucleotides align to TRBD1. CDR3 length: 18 residues. V lost 0 bases and J lost 1; bases outside the gene matches: 12. Germline CDR1 reads SGHRS; CDR2 reads YFSETQ. The CDR3 sequence: CASSLAVPPQGVQETQYF. The DNA of the CDR3 is TGCGCCAGCAGCTTGGCAGTCCCCCCGCAGGGGGTCCAAGAGACCCAGTACTTC.

The V and J genes are TRBV10-1 and TRBJ1-5; D gene unclear. Trimming pared 10 bases from V and 4 bases from J, leaving 8 bases between. This CDR3 comprises 11 residues. Germline V gene lookup returns CDR1 WNHNN and CDR2 SYGVQD (reference sequence). In DNA, the CDR3 is TGCGCCACCTTTGAGAATCAGCCCCAGCATTTT. Its translation: CATFENQPQHF.

The chain uses TRBV12-5 and TRBJ2-1; 13 positions match TRBD2. V was pared by 6 bases and J by 7 bases, with 6 bases of the junction left unmatched. Germline values: CDR1 LGHNT, CDR2 FRNRAP. This CDR3 comprises 15 residues. CDR3 in amino acids: CASGGTSGTRNEQFF. CDR3 coding DNA: TGTGCTAGTGGGGGGACTAGCGGGACGCGAAATGAGCAGTTCTTC. The variable domain in full, with the rest retrieved from reference TRBV12-5 and TRBJ2-1, is DARVTQTPRHKVTEMGQEVTMRCQPILGHNTVFWYRQTMMQGLELLAYFRNRAPLDDSGMPKDRFSAEMPDATLATLKIQPSEPRDSAVYFCASGGTSGTRNEQFFGPGTRLTVL.

This clonotype was counted between two and nine times. The chain carries TRBV12-3 or TRBV12-4 and TRBJ2-1; 9 bases agree with TRBD2. This CDR3 has 14 amino acids. V gave up 6 bases and J gave up 4 bases; unmatched junction bases: 4. In DNA form, the CDR3 reads TGTGCCAGCAGCCGGACTAGCGCGTACAATGAGCAGTTCTTC. Amino acid sequence: CASSRTSAYNEQFF.

The gene calls are TRBV2 and TRBJ2-1; 13 bases line up with TRBD2. Per germline, CDR1 SNHLY and CDR2 FYNNEI. The V segment lost 5 bases and the J segment 10 bases; nucleotides outside the gene matches: 5. This CDR3 is built from 14 residues. The DNA of the CDR3 is TGTGCCAGCAGTTCACTAGCGGGGGGGCCGGAGCAGTTCTTC. Encoded protein: CASSSLAGGPEQFF.

The chain recombines TRBV10-3 with TRBJ2-6; the D is unclear. The CDR3 length is 18 residues. Trimming took 2 bases from V and 0 from J, leaving 14 bases between them. Germline V gene sequence: CDR1 ENHRY, CDR2 SYGVKD. The CDR3 protein is CAISENAVLSSGANVLTF. The CDR3 DNA follows: TGTGCCATCAGTGAGAATGCAGTTCTTTCCTCTGGGGCCAACGTCCTGACTTTC.

Only a few counts were recorded for this clonotype. J is TRBJ2-1 and V is TRBV7-9, with 9 bases aligning to TRBD2. The CDR3 consists of 14 residues. V trimming: 0 bases; J trimming: 10 bases; junction bases outside the gene matches: 4. Germline loops: CDR1 SEHNR, CDR2 FQNEAQ (reference sequence). CDR3 region: CASSLAQREAEQFF. The CDR3 region has the DNA TGTGCCAGCAGCTTAGCCCAGCGGGAGGCCGAGCAGTTCTTC. The full variable domain, with the rest looked up from reference TRBV7-9 and TRBJ2-1, is DTGVSQNPRHKITKRGQNVTFRCDPISEHNRLYWYRQTLGQGPEFLTYFQNEAQLEKSRLLSDRFSAERPKGSFSTLEIQRTEQGDSAMYLCASSLAQREAEQFFGPGTRLTVL.

The chain recombines TRBV5-1 with TRBJ2-1; no clear D gene. Trimming removed 2 bases from V and 2 bases from J, with 11 bases in between. This CDR3 region has 15 residues. Germline-derived CDR1 and CDR2 are SGHRS and YFSETQ. CDR3 amino acids: CASSLQRRAYNEQFF. The CDR3 DNA reads as TGCGCCAGCAGCTTACAGAGACGCGCCTACAATGAGCAGTTCTTC. The full variable domain, rest sourced from reference TRBV5-1 and TRBJ2-1, is KAGVTQTPRYLIKTRGQQVTLSCSPISGHRSVSWYQQTPGQGLQFLFEYFSETQRNKGNFPGRFSGRQFSNSRSEMNVSTLELGDSALYLCASSLQRRAYNEQFFGPGTRLTVL.

V and J are TRBV29-1 and TRBJ2-1; 10 nucleotides match TRBD1. The CDR3 extends over 13 amino acids. Per the germline V gene, CDR1 is SQVTM and CDR2 is ANQGSEA. The V segment lost 6 bases and the J segment 6 bases; nucleotides outside the gene matches: 5. CDR3 in DNA: TGCAGCGTGACCGGGACAGGGGCCAATGAGCAGTTCTTC. Its translation is CSVTGTGANEQFF.

This clonotype was observed a handful of times. The CDR3 DNA reads as TGTGCCATCAGACTAGCAGTAGAAGAGACCCAGTACTTC. Its protein is CAIRLAVEETQYF. The chain employs TRBV10-3 and TRBJ2-5; tentatively, D is TRBD2 (6 bases). The CDR3 is made up of 13 amino acids. CDR1 ENHRY and CDR2 SYGVKD come from the germline V gene. Trimming cost V 6 bases and J 3 bases, with 11 bases left between them.

The V gene is TRBV30, the J gene TRBJ2-7; 7 bases map to TRBD2. The germline V gene encodes CDR1 GTSNPN and CDR2 SVGIG (reference sequence). The CDR3 consists of 14 residues. V was clipped by 3 bases and J by 3 bases; unmatched bases: 8. DNA for the CDR3: TGTGCCTGGAGCCCTCTCGGGGGGAACTACGAGCAGTACTTC. As protein: CAWSPLGGNYEQYF.

The chain is built from TRBV5-6 and TRBJ2-7; unclear D gene. The V gene's germline CDR1 is SGHDT and CDR2 YYEEEE. This CDR3 comprises 13 residues. Trimming left V 4 bases short and J 9 bases short, with 17 bases between. The chain's CDR3 is CASSQNPSVGQYF. The CDR3 nucleotides are TGTGCCAGCAGCCAAAACCCGAGCGTGGGGCAGTACTTC.

Ten or more counts support this clonotype. Here the CDR3 reads CASSSGTGGLETQYF. In DNA form, the CDR3 reads TGCGCCAGCAGCAGTGGGACAGGGGGCTTAGAGACCCAGTACTTC. V is TRBV5-1 and J is TRBJ2-5; 12 bases line up with TRBD1. Germline-derived CDR1 and CDR2 are SGHRS and YFSETQ. This CDR3 is 15 amino acids long. With V trimmed by 4 bases and J by 4 bases, 5 bases remained unmatched.

This clonotype was seen only a few times. This sequence joins TRBV5-1 and TRBJ2-5; D remains unclear. Germline V gene lookup returns CDR1 SGHRS and CDR2 YFSETQ. Trimming took off 5 bases at V and 2 bases at J, with 10 bases between the two ends. The CDR3 spans 13 residues. CDR3 in DNA: TGCGCCAGCAGGAAAGGGTCGCAAGAGACCCAGTACTTC. This translates into CASRKGSQETQYF.

This chain links TRBV5-1 with TRBJ1-2, with D perhaps matching TRBD1 (5 bases). Germline V lookup: CDR1 SGHRS, CDR2 YFSETQ. The CDR3 contains 15 residues. The V and J ends lost 4 bases and 4 bases respectively, with 17 bases between them. The CDR3 sequence: CASSTSRGSGYGYTF. The CDR3 DNA follows: TGCGCCAGCAGCACCTCTCGGGGGTCGGGCTATGGCTACACCTTC.

V and J are TRBV20-1 and TRBJ2-1, with TRBD2 matching over 10 bases. The J segment lost 7 bases and the V segment lost 1 base, leaving 7 bases of the junction unmatched. The germline gives CDR1 DFQATT, CDR2 SNEGSKA (reference sequence). This CDR3 comprises 15 residues. CDR3 nucleotide sequence: TGCAGTGCTAGAGGCCTAGCGGGAGTCAGTAATGAGCAGTTCTTC. It translates to CSARGLAGVSNEQFF.

The table lists this clonotype with a few counts. The chain is built from TRBV18 and TRBJ2-7; perhaps TRBD2 as D (5 bases). The CDR3 has 16 residues. Germline values: CDR1 KGHSH, CDR2 LQKENI. The V and J ends lost 6 bases and 2 bases respectively, with 20 bases between them. Written as DNA, the CDR3 is TGTGCCAGCTCTCCTCCCCCTGGACTCGGAACCTACGAGCAGTACTTC. As protein: CASSPPPGLGTYEQYF.

This clonotype was observed many times. This chain links TRBV9 with TRBJ1-1; a weak D match, TRBD1 (5 bases). The V end lost 0 bases, the J end lost 3 bases, and 9 bases lay between the germline ends. Germline CDR1 SGDLS, CDR2 YYNGEE. The CDR3 has 14 amino acids. The chain's CDR3 is CASSVGGGDTEAFF. CDR3 sequence (DNA): TGTGCCAGCAGCGTAGGGGGAGGGGACACTGAAGCTTTCTTT.

The V gene is TRBV3-1, the J gene TRBJ1-2, with 9 bases that match TRBD1. There are 15 residues in the CDR3. The germline gives CDR1 LGHDT, CDR2 YNNKEL (reference sequence). Germline trimming cut 2 bases from V and 4 bases from J; bases unmatched to any gene: 5. DNA for the CDR3: TGTGCCAGCAGCCAACTTGGACAGGGGATCTATGGCTACACCTTC. The encoded protein is CASSQLGQGIYGYTF.

This clonotype was picked up a small number of times. The gene calls are TRBV6-5 and TRBJ1-5; TRBD1 might be the D (5 bases). The germline V and J ends were trimmed by 6 bases and 11 bases, with 20 bases remaining between them. The germline V gene encodes CDR1 MNHEY and CDR2 SVGAGI. This CDR3 is built from 14 residues. CDR3 in amino acids: CASRLLPGHWAQHF. In DNA, the CDR3 is TGTGCCAGCAGATTACTCCCTGGACACTGGGCCCAGCATTTT.

This clonotype occurred a few times. The rearrangement links TRBV5-1 to TRBJ1-1; D gene unclear. CDR1 and CDR2 (germline): SGHRS, YFSETQ. This CDR3 spans 14 amino acids. V gave up 0 bases and J gave up 8 bases, with 14 bases separating them. Written as DNA, the CDR3 is TGCGCCAGCAGCTTGGTAGGAGCGGCGGCGGAAGCTTTCTTT. Protein sequence: CASSLVGAAAEAFF.